This record covers a single TCR beta chain. Its target is unknown. This sample is drawn from a study of blood T cells in healthy people across ages. Germline CDR1 is MNHEY and CDR2 is SVGAGI. V lost 5 bases and J lost 11; bases outside the gene matches: 10. The CDR3 is made up of 13 amino acids. General study points: Diversity estimates from one million T cells were considered underestimates.

A J-beta primer mix and a sample-barcoded 5' primer were used in a second PCR of about 7 to 12 cycles. Each cDNA molecule carried a tag from a template-switch adaptor that contained 12 random nucleotides. MiXCR was run by TCRdb on the 5' RACE reads, yielding one entry per CDR3 protein. Among around 1,000,000 distinct CDR3 sequences, around two fifths were seen once, and the ten largest hold 10% to 15%. The chain employs TRBV6-5 and TRBJ1-1; 8 nucleotides agree with TRBD1. This receptor was taken from a young man in good health. Sequences were obtained from blood. CDR3 protein: CASSSKQGGWAFF. The CDR3 DNA reads TGTGCCAGCAGTAGTAAACAGGGGGGGTGGGCTTTCTTT.